Each of the 7 T cell receptor beta chains below was sequenced from the same sample in a study of shared clonotypes between healthy human individuals. TCRdb's table, derived via immunoSEQ multiplex PCR, lists solely in-frame clones and lacks some. The sample includes 550,000 to 600,000 clones, roughly 98% of them seen just once. Naivety among CD8 cells was defined by CD45RO negativity and positive CCR7 selection, thereby excluding terminally differentiated effector memory CD45RA+ cells. Sample: naive CD8+ T cells sorted from blood. The receptors originated from a young man in good health.

The chain is built from TRBV4-1 and TRBJ2-7, with a possible D match to TRBD1 (5 bases). There are 13 residues in the CDR3. Per the germline V gene, CDR1 is MGHRA and CDR2 is YSYEKL. Trimming pared 3 bases from V and 3 bases from J, leaving 9 bases between. In DNA, the CDR3 is TGCGCCAGCAGCCACAGGGAAAACTACGAGCAGTACTTC. It specifies CASSHRENYEQYF.

Regarding this clone: The same CDR3 can be traced to other DNA sequences in this sample. The J gene is TRBJ2-2, the V gene TRBV5-1; D not resolved. The CDR3 spans 14 residues. Germline values: CDR1 SGHRS, CDR2 YFSETQ. Trimming took 0 bases from V and 2 from J, leaving 5 bases between them. CDR3 amino acids: CASSLGVNTGELFF. The CDR3 coding sequence is TGCGCCAGCAGCTTGGGTGTTAACACCGGGGAGCTGTTTTTT.

The chain carries TRBV7-9 and TRBJ1-1, with 7 bases aligning to TRBD1. CDR3 size: 17 residues. The J segment lost 0 bases and the V segment lost 5 bases, leaving 12 bases of the junction unmatched. In germline, CDR1 is SEHNR, CDR2 FQNEAQ (reference sequence). The CDR3 DNA follows: TGTGCCAGCAGCCTTAGTCCCGACAGGGTAGTGAACACTGAAGCTTTCTTT. This encodes CASSLSPDRVVNTEAFF.

This chain links TRBV18 with TRBJ2-7; TRBD2 agrees at 12 bases. Trimming at V came to 2 bases and at J to 4 bases, leaving 6 bases not matched to a gene. The CDR3 is 16 residues long. Germline assignment: CDR1 KGHSH and CDR2 LQKENI. CDR3 DNA sequence: TGTGCCAGCTCACCAACGACTAGCGGGAGTAGATACGAGCAGTACTTC. Encoded protein: CASSPTTSGSRYEQYF. The complete variable domain, with remaining parts taken from reference TRBV18 and TRBJ2-7, reads NAGVMQNPRHLVRRRGQEARLRCSPMKGHSHVYWYRQLPEEGLKFMVYLQKENIIDESGMPKERFSAEFPKEGPSILRIQQVVRGDSAAYFCASSPTTSGSRYEQYFGPGTRLTVT.

The chain couples TRBV4-2 to TRBJ1-3; tentative D call: TRBD1 (5 bases). Trimming stripped 0 bases from V and 3 bases from J, with 12 bases between. The V gene's germline CDR1 is LGHNA and CDR2 YNFKEQ. This CDR3 region has 16 residues. This chain's CDR3 is CASSQEAGPIGNTIYF. For the CDR3, the DNA is TGTGCCAGCAGCCAAGAAGCGGGACCCATTGGAAACACCATATATTTT.

The chain employs TRBV9 and TRBJ1-2; TRBD1 might be the D (6 bases). The V end lost 3 bases, the J end lost 4 bases, and 19 bases lay between the germline ends. The CDR3 runs 16 residues. Germline CDR1 is SGDLS and CDR2 is YYNGEE. CDR3 bases: TGTGCCAGCAGCGGACGTCAAGCGGACAGCGCCTATGGCTACACCTTC. Its translation is CASSGRQADSAYGYTF.

Comment on this clone: The same CDR3 also results from other DNA sequences found in this sample. The rearrangement uses TRBV29-1 and TRBJ2-7, with TRBD2 matching over 8 bases. V shed 4 bases, J shed 0 bases, and the junction held 2 bases outside the gene matches. The CDR3 sequence is 13 residues long. Germline values: CDR1 SQVTM, CDR2 ANQGSEA. Here the CDR3 reads CSVAGGSSYEQYF. CDR3 DNA: TGCAGCGTTGCGGGAGGGAGCTCCTACGAGCAGTACTTC.